The entry below gives a single T cell receptor beta chain sequence along with its context. The antigen it recognizes is unknown. No clone much larger than this one lies a single base away; base qualities are absent. This specimen's treatment or condition label, per the study, means: allogeneic hematopoietic cell transplantation with graft depleted of TCRalphabeta T cells and CD19 B cells. The transplant recipients were children given TCRalphabeta/CD19-depleted allogeneic hematopoietic cell grafts. The library came from PCR. The reads were generated on an Illumina HiSeq 2500. Molecular barcoding was employed in the preparation of TCR libraries, with unique molecular identifiers being used to normalize TCRbeta repertoire quantification. TCRdb took the public reads, trimmed them with fastp at Q25, ran MiXCR for clone calling and kept in-frame beta chains. Duplicate CDR3 protein sequences are folded into a single record with the most common DNA and genes. Within this sample are 700,000 to 850,000 distinct CDR3 sequences, with 16% of them counted one time only. The ten largest clones take up about 5% of the sample.

The data are from a study of T-cell reconstitution after alpha-beta-depleted transplantation in children (dated by TCRdb to 2015 to 2016). Context from the whole study: The study quantitatively tracked T-cell immune reconstitution after TCRalphabeta/CD19-depleted allogeneic hematopoietic cell transplantation in children using TCR repertoire profiling.

Overall results and qualifications from the work: The frequencies of hyperexpanded clones fell over the following months, and after one year, T-cell counts and TCRbeta diversity were mostly attributed to newly produced T cells. The apparently early recovery of alphabetaT-cell counts about two months after transplant reportedly depended on only several hundred rapidly expanded clones that came from non-depleted graft cells. In some patients, the high TCRbeta diversity seen at day 60 was put down to recipient T cells and intrathymic progenitors that had survived conditioning.

The sample in question was PBMCs, mostly from graft donor cells, obtained 360 days after TCRalphabeta/CD19-depleted stem cell transplant. The TCR sequence derives from a male patient between 10 and 17 years old who had a stem cell transplant for acute lymphoblastic leukemia, so the T cells may come from the graft donor.

The DNA sequence follows: TGTGCCAGCAGTTTAGACAGAACCTCTGGAAACACCATATATTTT. Its amino acids are CASSLDRTSGNTIYF. The receptor chain draws on TRBV12-3 or TRBV12-4 and TRBJ1-3, with no confident D gene call. The junction carries 7 bases between V and J, which are trimmed by 1 base and 0 bases respectively. The CDR3 has 15 amino acids, counting the end cysteine and phenylalanine. Only the CDR3 DNA is retained, 45 bases long and in frame from the first base.